This record concerns one TCR beta chain sequence. The data stem from a study of blood T cell repertoires in COVID-19. Study background: COVID-19 samples collected from the United States, Italy and Spain covered acute and convalescent phases. T cells, B-cell-depleted T cells, or PBMCs provided the cDNA or gDNA that served as material.

The germline CDR1 and CDR2 sequences are ENHRY and SYGVKD. V was clipped by 6 bases and J by 7 bases; unmatched bases: 3. This CDR3 is 13 amino acids long. In the source study's methods: Estimated nucleated cell counts came from reference gene primer amplification. The data were produced by immunoSEQ multiplex PCR, yet TCRdb's version contains in-frame clones alone and is incomplete. V and J calls and clone size are as listed in that table; D and trimming were resolved from the DNA. Among about 94,000 clones listed, 65% to 85% were seen once. The source is a man aged 55 to 69 with acute or convalescent COVID-19. The material sequenced was peripheral blood. This chain connects TRBV10-3 to TRBJ1-6; 7 bases match TRBD1. The CDR3 region is CAISRDRNSPLHF. CDR3 in DNA: TGTGCCATCAGCCGGGACAGAAATTCACCCCTCCACTTT.